Shown below are 14 T cell receptor beta chains from a single sample sequenced in a study of identical twins. MiXCR, applied by TCRdb to the 5' RACE reads, yields one record per CDR3 protein. The sample records more than 200,000 distinct CDR3 sequences, 11% to 15% being singletons. The sequencing input was memory (CD45RO+) T cells sorted from blood. The source of these receptors is a woman between 18 and 30 years old in good health.

The chain couples TRBV27 to TRBJ1-5; 8 bases agree with TRBD1. V gave up 3 bases and J gave up 8 bases; unmatched junction bases: 6. The CDR3 contains 14 residues. Per the germline V gene, CDR1 is MNHEY and CDR2 is SMNVEV (reference sequence). The CDR3: CASSFGTGGEPQHF. Here the CDR3 DNA reads TGTGCCAGCAGTTTTGGGACAGGAGGTGAGCCCCAGCATTTT.

This clonotype was seen more than once but under ten times. This chain uses TRBV7-2 with TRBJ2-2; D might be TRBD1 or TRBD2, each matching 5 bases. V gave up 1 base and J gave up 5 bases, with 11 bases separating them. CDR1 is SGHTA, CDR2 FQGNSA, per germline. CDR3 length: 15 amino acids. The DNA for the CDR3 is TGTGCCAGCAGCTTAGGTCCGGGGCGGACCGGGGAGCTGTTTTTT. It yields the protein CASSLGPGRTGELFF.

The chain couples TRBV18 to TRBJ2-3; 8 bases fit TRBD2. V gave up 0 bases and J gave up 8 bases; unmatched junction bases: 10. Germline loops: CDR1 KGHSH, CDR2 LQKENI. The CDR3 has 16 residues. In DNA, the CDR3 is TGTGCCAGCTCACCACCCAACCAGCGGGAGCCTAGTACGCAGTATTTT. Encoded protein: CASSPPNQREPSTQYF.

This clonotype was found many times. The chain links TRBV18 to TRBJ2-7, with D unclear. CDR3 size: 16 residues. Germline V gives CDR1 KGHSH, CDR2 LQKENI. The V gene lost 0 bases and the J gene lost 1 base, with 13 bases spanning the gap. The DNA for the CDR3 is TGTGCCAGCTCACCACCGCGCAGCCGTTCTTCCTACGAGCAGTACTTC. It translates to CASSPPRSRSSYEQYF.

In its sample, this clonotype was seen a few times. CDR3 sequence (DNA): TGCAGCGTGGGGGGACAGGGCGGATTCTACGAGCAGTACTTC. Protein: CSVGGQGGFYEQYF. This sequence joins TRBV29-1 and TRBJ2-7; 9 bases agree with TRBD1. V dropped 6 bases and J dropped 3; count of bases not matched to a gene: 9. CDR1 is SQVTM and CDR2 is ANQGSEA in the germline V gene. CDR3 length equals 14 residues.

This clonotype has more than one count but fewer than ten. The rearrangement uses TRBV14 and TRBJ2-1; D is perhaps TRBD1 (6 bases). V was trimmed by 4 bases and J by 0 bases, leaving 10 bases between them. This CDR3 is built from 15 residues. The germline CDR1 and CDR2 sequences are SGHDN and FVKESK. The DNA for the CDR3 is TGTGCCAGCAGCCGCAACAGGGCCTCCTACAATGAGCAGTTCTTC. Its translation is CASSRNRASYNEQFF.

DNA for the CDR3: TGTGCCAGCAGTTCACGACTAGCGGGGGGTATGGATGAGCAGTTCTTC. Amino acid sequence: CASSSRLAGGMDEQFF. The chain recombines TRBV12-3 or TRBV12-4 with TRBJ2-1, with 13 bases matching TRBD2. There are 16 residues in the CDR3. Losses at the gene ends were 4 bases for V and 8 bases for J; bases not matched to a gene: 8.

The chain joins TRBV15 to TRBJ2-1; 8 bases align to TRBD2. Germline V CDR1 and CDR2: LNHNV, YYDKDF (reference sequence). After removal of 0 bases from V and 6 bases from J, the junction contained 7 bases not matched to a gene. This CDR3 has 16 residues. Here the CDR3 reads CATSRDRGSGTNEQFF. The CDR3 DNA reads TGTGCCACCAGCAGAGATCGAGGTAGCGGGACCAATGAGCAGTTCTTC. The full variable domain, in which reference TRBV15 and TRBJ2-1 provide the parts outside the CDR3, is DAMVIQNPRYQVTQFGKPVTLSCSQTLNHNVMYWYQQKSSQAPKLLFHYYDKDFNNEADTPDNFQSRRPNTSFCFLDIRSPGLGDTAMYLCATSRDRGSGTNEQFFGPGTRLTVL.

There are a few counts of this clonotype. V and J are TRBV29-1 and TRBJ2-6; 7 positions agree with TRBD1. In germline, CDR1 is SQVTM, CDR2 ANQGSEA. V gave up 4 bases and J gave up 0 bases; unmatched junction bases: 0. This CDR3 has 14 amino acids. The CDR3 is CSVGDSSGANVLTF. The CDR3 DNA reads TGCAGCGTTGGGGACAGCTCTGGGGCCAACGTCCTGACTTTC.

This clonotype appeared a few times. The V gene is TRBV7-7, the J gene TRBJ1-1; D is possibly TRBD1 (5 bases). Germline loops: CDR1 SSHAT, CDR2 FNYEAQ (reference sequence). The CDR3 spans 11 residues. CDR3 nucleotides: TGTGCTATAGGGGACGGGACTGAAGCTTTCTTT. Its translation: CAIGDGTEAFF.

This chain uses TRBV5-1 with TRBJ2-3, with TRBD2 identical over 13 bases. The CDR3 is made up of 20 amino acids. Trimming cost V 1 base and J 2 bases; bases outside gene matches: 13. Looked up from germline, CDR1 is SGHRS and CDR2 is YFSETQ. CDR3 sequence reads: CASSLRRLAGGATFTDTQYF. For the CDR3, the DNA is TGCGCCAGCAGCTTGAGGAGACTAGCGGGGGGCGCCACTTTCACAGATACGCAGTATTTT.

This chain links TRBV20-1 with TRBJ2-7, with 8 nucleotides matching TRBD2. The germline gives CDR1 DFQATT, CDR2 SNEGSKA (reference sequence). The CDR3 consists of 15 residues. Trimming took 3 bases from V and 3 from J; bases not matched to a gene: 10. The CDR3 here is CSASWSLSGSYEQYF. The CDR3, as DNA: TGCAGTGCTAGCTGGTCCTTGAGCGGGAGCTACGAGCAGTACTTC.

In the case of this clonotype: Given a much more abundant clone one base away, this may be a read error. This sequence joins TRBV20-1 and TRBJ2-2; no firm D call. V was shortened by 3 bases and J by 1 base, with 3 bases between the two germline ends. Germline CDR1 is DFQATT and CDR2 is SNEGSKA (reference sequence). The CDR3 sequence is 12 residues long. CDR3 nucleotides: TGCAGTGCTAGGGGGAACACCGGGGAGCTGTTTTTT. The encoded protein is CSARGNTGELFF.

The chain carries TRBV7-2 and TRBJ2-5; 7 nucleotides match TRBD1. The germline V gene has CDR1 SGHTA and CDR2 FQGNSA. This CDR3 has 12 residues. The V and J ends lost 4 bases and 11 bases, in that order; junction bases with no gene match: 7. CDR3 loop: CASSSTDRVQYF. The CDR3 DNA reads TGTGCCAGCAGCTCTACCGACAGGGTGCAGTACTTC.